This T cell receptor (beta chain) originates from a study of STAT3 mutations in large granular lymphocyte leukemia. Study at large: Roughly 37% of treated T-LGLL patients showed hematologic response to immunosuppression. General observations from the study: In several patients, dominant TCR clone burden exceeded STAT3 mutant burden, suggesting STAT3 mutation arose secondarily. In T-cell large granular lymphocyte leukemia, about half of patients showed multiple immunodominant subclonotypes. Variable sampling intervals and differing treatment regimens complicated linking therapy response to TCR clonal burden changes.

This clone was recorded only once. The antigen is unknown. Trimming removed 4 bases from V and 10 bases from J; junction bases left unmatched: 7. Germline CDR1 is SGHNT and CDR2 is YENEEA. The CDR3 covers 12 residues. Each sample's TCRbeta library yielded on average roughly 42,000 productive templates. Sequencing was performed with immunoSEQ multiplex PCR; in TCRdb, only in-frame clones are kept and a portion is missing. This sample has roughly 10,000 clones; 85% to 90% occur once, and the top ten carry more than 35%. This TCR came from a man aged 55 to 70 with T-cell large granular lymphocyte leukemia. Some clones in this sample may be carry-over from other donors' samples. This chain uses TRBV11-3 with TRBJ2-7, with 7 bases identical to TRBD1. The sample was peripheral blood mononuclear cells. The CDR3 loop is CASSSSQGNQYF. CDR3 bases: TGTGCCAGCAGCTCCTCACAGGGGAATCAGTACTTC.